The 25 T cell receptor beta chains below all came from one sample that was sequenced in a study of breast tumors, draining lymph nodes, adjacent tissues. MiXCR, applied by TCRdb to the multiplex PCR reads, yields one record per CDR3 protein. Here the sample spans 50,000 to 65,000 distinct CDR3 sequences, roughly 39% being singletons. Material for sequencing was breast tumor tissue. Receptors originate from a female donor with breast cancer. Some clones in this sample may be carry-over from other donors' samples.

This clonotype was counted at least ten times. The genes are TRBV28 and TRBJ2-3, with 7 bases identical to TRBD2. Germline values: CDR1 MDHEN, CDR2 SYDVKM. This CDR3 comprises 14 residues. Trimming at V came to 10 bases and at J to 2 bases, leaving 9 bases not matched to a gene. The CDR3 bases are TGTGCCATTTCTGGGGCGGGAGCCACAGATACGCAGTATTTT. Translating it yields CAISGAGATDTQYF.

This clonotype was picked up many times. This CDR3 is CASSSLPGTGYTF. CDR3 DNA sequence: TGTGCCAGCAGCTCCCTGCCGGGAACTGGCTACACCTTC. The rearrangement links TRBV7-3 to TRBJ1-2; no clear D. The CDR3 runs to 13 residues. V was cut by 4 bases and J by 7 bases, with 13 bases left in between. Germline V gene data show CDR1 as SGHTA and CDR2 as FQGTGA.

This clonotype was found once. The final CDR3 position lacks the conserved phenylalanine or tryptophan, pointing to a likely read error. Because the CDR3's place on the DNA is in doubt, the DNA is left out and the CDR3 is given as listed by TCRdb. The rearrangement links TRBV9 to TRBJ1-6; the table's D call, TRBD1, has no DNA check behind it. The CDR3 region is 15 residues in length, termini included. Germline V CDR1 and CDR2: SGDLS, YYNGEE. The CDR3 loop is CASSPRDSLNSPLQS.

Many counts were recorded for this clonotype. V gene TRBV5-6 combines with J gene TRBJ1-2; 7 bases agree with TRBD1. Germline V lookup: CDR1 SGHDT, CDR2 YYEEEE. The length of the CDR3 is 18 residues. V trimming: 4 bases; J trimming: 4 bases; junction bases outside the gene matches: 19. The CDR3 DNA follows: TGTGCCAGCAGCCCCGACCCGGGACAGCTGGGGGGAGGCTATGGCTACACCTTC. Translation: CASSPDPGQLGGGYGYTF.

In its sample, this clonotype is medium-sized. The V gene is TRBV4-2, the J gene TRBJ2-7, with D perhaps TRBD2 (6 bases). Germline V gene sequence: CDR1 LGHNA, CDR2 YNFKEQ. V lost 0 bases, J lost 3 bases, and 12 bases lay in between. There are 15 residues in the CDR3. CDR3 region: CASSQDGGAHYEQYF. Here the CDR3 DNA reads TGTGCCAGCAGCCAAGATGGAGGGGCCCACTACGAGCAGTACTTC.

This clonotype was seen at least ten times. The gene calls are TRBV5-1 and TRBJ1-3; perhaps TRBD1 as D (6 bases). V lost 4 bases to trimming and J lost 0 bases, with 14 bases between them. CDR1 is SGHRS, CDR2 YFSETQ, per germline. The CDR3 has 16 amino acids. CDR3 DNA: TGCGCCAGCAGCGCGCAGGTGGGGGCCTCTGGAAACACCATATATTTT. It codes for CASSAQVGASGNTIYF.

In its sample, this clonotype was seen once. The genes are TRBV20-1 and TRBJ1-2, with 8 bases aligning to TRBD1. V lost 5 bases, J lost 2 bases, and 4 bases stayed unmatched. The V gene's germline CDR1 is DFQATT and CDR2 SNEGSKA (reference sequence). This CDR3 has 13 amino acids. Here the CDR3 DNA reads TGCAGTGCTCCGACAGGGGCGAACTATGGCTACACCTTC. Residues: CSAPTGANYGYTF.

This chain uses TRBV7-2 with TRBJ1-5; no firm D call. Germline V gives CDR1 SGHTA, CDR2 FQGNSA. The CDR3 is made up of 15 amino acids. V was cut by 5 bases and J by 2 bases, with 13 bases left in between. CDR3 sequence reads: CASSPGRGGNQPQHF. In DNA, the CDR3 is TGTGCCAGCAGCCCCGGGCGGGGAGGCAATCAGCCCCAGCATTTT.

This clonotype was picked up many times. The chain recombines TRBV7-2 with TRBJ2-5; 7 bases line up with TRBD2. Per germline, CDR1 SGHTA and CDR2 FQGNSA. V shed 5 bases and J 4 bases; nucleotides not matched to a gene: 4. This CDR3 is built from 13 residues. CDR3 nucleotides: TGTGCCAGCAGCCGGGGGGTGGTAGAGACCCAGTACTTC. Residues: CASSRGVVETQYF.

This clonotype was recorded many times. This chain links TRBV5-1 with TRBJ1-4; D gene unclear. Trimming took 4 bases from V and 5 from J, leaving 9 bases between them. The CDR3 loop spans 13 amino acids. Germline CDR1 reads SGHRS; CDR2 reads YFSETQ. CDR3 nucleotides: TGCGCCAGCAGCCCCAGCCCCAATGAAAAACTGTTTTTT. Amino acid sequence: CASSPSPNEKLFF.

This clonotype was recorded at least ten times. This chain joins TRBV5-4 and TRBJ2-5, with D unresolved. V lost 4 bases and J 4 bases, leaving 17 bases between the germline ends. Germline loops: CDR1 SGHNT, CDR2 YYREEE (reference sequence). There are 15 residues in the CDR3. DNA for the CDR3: TGTGCCAGCAGCCCGGGTGGACCAGCGACAGAGACCCAGTACTTC. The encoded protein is CASSPGGPATETQYF. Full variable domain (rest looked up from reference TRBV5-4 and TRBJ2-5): ETGVTQSPTHLIKTRGQQVTLRCSSQSGHNTVSWYQQALGQGPQFIFQYYREEENGRGNFPPRFSGLQFPNYSSELNVNALELDDSALYLCASSPGGPATETQYFGPGTRLLVL.

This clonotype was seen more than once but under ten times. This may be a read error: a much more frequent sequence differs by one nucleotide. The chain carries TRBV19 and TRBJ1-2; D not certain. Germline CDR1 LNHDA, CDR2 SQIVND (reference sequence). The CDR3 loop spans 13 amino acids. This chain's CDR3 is CASSPQLPNGYAF. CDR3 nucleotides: TGTGCCAGTAGCCCACAGCTCCCAAATGGCTACGCCTTC.

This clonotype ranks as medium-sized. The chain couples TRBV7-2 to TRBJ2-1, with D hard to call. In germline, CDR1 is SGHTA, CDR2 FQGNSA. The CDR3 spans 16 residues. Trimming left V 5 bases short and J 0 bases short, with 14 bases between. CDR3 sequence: CASSPASHSSYNEQFF. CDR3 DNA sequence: TGTGCCAGCAGCCCAGCGTCACACAGCTCCTACAATGAGCAGTTCTTC.

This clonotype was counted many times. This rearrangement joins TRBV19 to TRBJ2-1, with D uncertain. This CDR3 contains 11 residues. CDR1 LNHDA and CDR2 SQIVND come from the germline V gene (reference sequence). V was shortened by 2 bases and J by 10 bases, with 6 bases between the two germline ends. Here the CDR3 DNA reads TGTGCCAGTAGTATAACGGCCGAGCAGTTCTTC. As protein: CASSITAEQFF.

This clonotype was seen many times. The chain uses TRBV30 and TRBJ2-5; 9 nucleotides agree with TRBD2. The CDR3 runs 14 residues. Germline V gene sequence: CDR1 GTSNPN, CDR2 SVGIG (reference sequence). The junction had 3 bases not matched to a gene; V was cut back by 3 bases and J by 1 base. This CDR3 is CAWRGLASQETQYF. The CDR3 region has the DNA TGTGCCTGGAGGGGACTAGCCTCCCAAGAGACCCAGTACTTC.

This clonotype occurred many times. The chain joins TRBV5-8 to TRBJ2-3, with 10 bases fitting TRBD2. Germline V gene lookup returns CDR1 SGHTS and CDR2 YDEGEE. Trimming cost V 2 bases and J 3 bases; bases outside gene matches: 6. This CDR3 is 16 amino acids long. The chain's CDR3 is CASSFGTSVDTDTQYF. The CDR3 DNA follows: TGTGCCAGCAGCTTTGGGACTAGCGTCGATACAGATACGCAGTATTTT.

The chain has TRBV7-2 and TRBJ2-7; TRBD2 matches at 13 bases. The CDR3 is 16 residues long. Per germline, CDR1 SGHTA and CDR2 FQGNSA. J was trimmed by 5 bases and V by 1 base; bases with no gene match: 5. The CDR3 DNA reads TGTGCCAGCAGCTTAGAGGGGACTAGCGGGAACCACGAGCAGTACTTC. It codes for CASSLEGTSGNHEQYF.

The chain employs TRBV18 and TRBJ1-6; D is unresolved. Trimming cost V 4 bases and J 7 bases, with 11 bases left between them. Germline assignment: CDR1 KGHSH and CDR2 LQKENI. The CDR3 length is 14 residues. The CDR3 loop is CASSRRISNSPLHF. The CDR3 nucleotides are TGTGCCAGCTCACGCAGGATTTCCAATTCACCCCTCCACTTT.

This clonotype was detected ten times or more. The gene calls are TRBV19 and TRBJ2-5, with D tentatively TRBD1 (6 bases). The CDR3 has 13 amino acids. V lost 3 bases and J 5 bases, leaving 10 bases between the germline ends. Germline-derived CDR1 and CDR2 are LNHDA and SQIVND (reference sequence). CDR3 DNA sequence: TGTGCCAGTAGTATCACAGGGCCGGAGACCCAGTACTTC. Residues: CASSITGPETQYF.

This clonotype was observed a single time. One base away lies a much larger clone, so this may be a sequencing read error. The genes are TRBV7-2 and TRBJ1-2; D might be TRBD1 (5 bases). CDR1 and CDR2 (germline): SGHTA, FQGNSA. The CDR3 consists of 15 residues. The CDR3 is CASSSPVGGNYGYPF. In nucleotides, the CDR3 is TGTGCCAGCAGCTCCCCTGTTGGGGGGAACTATGGCTACCCCTTC.

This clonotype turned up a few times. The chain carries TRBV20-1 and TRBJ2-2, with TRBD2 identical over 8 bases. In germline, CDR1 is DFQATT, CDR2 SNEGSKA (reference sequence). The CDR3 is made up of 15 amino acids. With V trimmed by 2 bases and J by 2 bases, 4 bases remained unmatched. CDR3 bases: TGCAGTGCTAGACCGGCGGGGGGAAACACCGGGGAGCTGTTTTTT. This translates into CSARPAGGNTGELFF.

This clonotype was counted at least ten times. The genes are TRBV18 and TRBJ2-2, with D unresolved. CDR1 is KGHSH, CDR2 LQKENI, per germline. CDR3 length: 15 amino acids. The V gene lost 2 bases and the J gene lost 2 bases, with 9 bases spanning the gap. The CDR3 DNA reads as TGTGCCAGCTCACCATTCAAGGGAAACACCGGGGAGCTGTTTTTT. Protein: CASSPFKGNTGELFF. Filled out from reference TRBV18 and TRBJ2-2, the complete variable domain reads NAGVMQNPRHLVRRRGQEARLRCSPMKGHSHVYWYRQLPEEGLKFMVYLQKENIIDESGMPKERFSAEFPKEGPSILRIQQVVRGDSAAYFCASSPFKGNTGELFFGEGSRLTVL.

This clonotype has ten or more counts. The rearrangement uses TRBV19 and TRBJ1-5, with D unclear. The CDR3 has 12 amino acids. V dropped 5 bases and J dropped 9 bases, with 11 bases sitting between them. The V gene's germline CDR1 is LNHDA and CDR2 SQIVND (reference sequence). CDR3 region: CASSEGLSPQHF. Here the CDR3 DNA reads TGTGCCAGTAGTGAAGGACTGTCGCCCCAGCATTTT.

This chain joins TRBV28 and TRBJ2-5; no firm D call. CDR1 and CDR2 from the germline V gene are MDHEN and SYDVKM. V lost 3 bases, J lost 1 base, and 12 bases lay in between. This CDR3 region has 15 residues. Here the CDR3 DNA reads TGTGCCAGCAGTTTGCCTTTTCAGAGCCAAGAGACCCAGTACTTC. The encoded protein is CASSLPFQSQETQYF. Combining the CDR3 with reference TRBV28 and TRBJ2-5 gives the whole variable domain DVKVTQSSRYLVKRTGEKVFLECVQDMDHENMFWYRQDPGLGLRLIYFSYDVKMKEKGDIPEGYSVSREKKERFSLILESASTNQTSMYLCASSLPFQSQETQYFGPGTRLLVL.

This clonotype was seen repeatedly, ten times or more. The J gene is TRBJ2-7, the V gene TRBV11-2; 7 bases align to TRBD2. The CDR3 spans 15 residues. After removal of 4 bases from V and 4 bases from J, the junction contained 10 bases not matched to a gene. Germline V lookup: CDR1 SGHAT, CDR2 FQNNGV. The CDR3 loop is CASSSRDTGGYEQYF. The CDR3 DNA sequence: TGTGCCAGCAGCTCAAGGGATACCGGGGGGTACGAGCAGTACTTC.